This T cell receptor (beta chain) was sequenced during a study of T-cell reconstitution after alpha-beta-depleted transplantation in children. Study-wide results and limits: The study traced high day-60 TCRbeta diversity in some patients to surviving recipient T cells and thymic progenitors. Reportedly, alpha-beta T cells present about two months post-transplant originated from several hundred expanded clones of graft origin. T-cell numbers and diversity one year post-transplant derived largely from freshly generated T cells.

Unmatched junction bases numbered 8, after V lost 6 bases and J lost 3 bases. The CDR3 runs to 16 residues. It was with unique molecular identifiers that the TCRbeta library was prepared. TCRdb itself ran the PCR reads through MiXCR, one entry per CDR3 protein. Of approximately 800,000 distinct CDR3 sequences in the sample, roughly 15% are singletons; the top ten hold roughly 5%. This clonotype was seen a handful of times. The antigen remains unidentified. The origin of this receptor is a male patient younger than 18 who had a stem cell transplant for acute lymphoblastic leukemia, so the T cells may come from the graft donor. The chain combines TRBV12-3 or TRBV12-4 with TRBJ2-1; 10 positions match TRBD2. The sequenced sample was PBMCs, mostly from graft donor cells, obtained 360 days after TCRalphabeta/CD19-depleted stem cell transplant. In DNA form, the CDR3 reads TGTGCCAGCAGCTTTTTGGGACTAGCGTTCTACAATGAGCAGTTCTTC. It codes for CASSFLGLAFYNEQFF.